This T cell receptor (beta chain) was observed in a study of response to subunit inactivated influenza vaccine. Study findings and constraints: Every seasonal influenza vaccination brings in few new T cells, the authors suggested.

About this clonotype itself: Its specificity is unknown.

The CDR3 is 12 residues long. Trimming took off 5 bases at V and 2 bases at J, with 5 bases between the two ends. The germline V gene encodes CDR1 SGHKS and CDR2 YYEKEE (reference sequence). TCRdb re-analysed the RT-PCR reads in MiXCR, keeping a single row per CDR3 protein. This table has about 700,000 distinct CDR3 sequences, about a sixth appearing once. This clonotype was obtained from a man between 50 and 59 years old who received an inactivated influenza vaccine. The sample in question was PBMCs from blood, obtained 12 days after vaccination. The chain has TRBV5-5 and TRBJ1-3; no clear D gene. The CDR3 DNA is TGTGCCAGCAGGACGGCTGGAAACACCATATATTTT. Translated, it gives CASRTAGNTIYF. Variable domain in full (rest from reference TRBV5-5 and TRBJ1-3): DAGVTQSPTHLIKTRGQQVTLRCSPISGHKSVSWYQQVLGQGPQFIFQYYEKEERGRGNFPDRFSARQFPNYSSELNVNALLLGDSALYLCASRTAGNTIYFGEGSWLTVV.